The 28 T cell receptor beta chains given below trace back to one sample, sequenced in a study of T-cell reconstitution after alpha-beta-depleted transplantation in children. Preparing the TCRbeta library involved the use of unique molecular identifiers. TCRdb called the PCR reads again in MiXCR, with one record for every CDR3 protein. The sample has approximately 1,000,000 distinct CDR3 sequences; roughly 31% are singletons. The sequencing here drew on PBMCs, mostly from graft donor cells, taken 360 days after TCRalphabeta/CD19-depleted stem cell transplant. The receptors derive from a boy under three years old who had a stem cell transplant for SCID, so the T cells may come from the graft donor.

The chain carries TRBV6-1 and TRBJ2-1, with 7 positions matching TRBD2. This CDR3 is 13 amino acids long. V lost 5 bases and J lost 9; bases outside the gene matches: 7. Germline-derived CDR1 and CDR2 are MNHNS and SASEGT. CDR3 loop: CASSKSGVSEQFF. In nucleotides, the CDR3 is TGTGCCAGCAGTAAGAGCGGGGTCAGTGAGCAGTTCTTC.

The genes are TRBV9 and TRBJ2-3; 7 positions agree with TRBD2. The germline CDR1 and CDR2 sequences are SGDLS and YYNGEE. V lost 4 bases to trimming and J lost 2 bases; unmatched junction nucleotides: 7. This CDR3 is built from 15 residues. The CDR3 sequence is CASSPRAGTTDTQYF. CDR3 DNA: TGTGCCAGCAGCCCCCGAGCGGGGACCACAGATACGCAGTATTTT.

The chain recombines TRBV18 with TRBJ2-7; D may be TRBD1 (6 bases). V was cut by 5 bases and J by 3 bases, with 20 bases left in between. The germline V gene encodes CDR1 KGHSH and CDR2 LQKENI. The CDR3 totals 16 residues. The CDR3 here is CASSFIGGRKGYEQYF. The CDR3 bases are TGTGCCAGCTCATTCATTGGGGGCAGAAAGGGCTACGAGCAGTACTTC.

V is TRBV19 and J is TRBJ2-3, with TRBD2 matching over 9 bases. This CDR3 comprises 15 residues. Germline V gene sequence: CDR1 LNHDA, CDR2 SQIVND (reference sequence). Trimming at V came to 6 bases and at J to 4 bases, leaving 8 bases not matched to a gene. The CDR3 loop is CASRNRGGAADTQYF. In DNA, the CDR3 is TGTGCCAGTAGGAACCGCGGGGGGGCCGCAGATACGCAGTATTTT.

This clonotype has just a few counts. This chain uses TRBV20-1 with TRBJ2-1; D is perhaps TRBD2 (5 bases). In germline, CDR1 is DFQATT, CDR2 SNEGSKA (reference sequence). The CDR3 has 14 amino acids. The V end lost 6 bases, the J end lost 0 bases, and 12 bases lay between the germline ends. The CDR3 bases are TGCAGTGCCCCGGGGTGGAGCTCCTACAATGAGCAGTTCTTC. This codes for CSAPGWSSYNEQFF.

This CDR3 is CASSPGAVETQYF. CDR3 nucleotides: TGTGCCAGCTCACCTGGGGCGGTTGAGACCCAGTACTTC. This sequence joins TRBV18 and TRBJ2-5, with D perhaps TRBD1 (5 bases). The length of the CDR3 is 13 residues. Trimming pared 3 bases from V and 5 bases from J, leaving 10 bases between. CDR1 is KGHSH, CDR2 LQKENI, per germline. Full variable domain (rest looked up from reference TRBV18 and TRBJ2-5): NAGVMQNPRHLVRRRGQEARLRCSPMKGHSHVYWYRQLPEEGLKFMVYLQKENIIDESGMPKERFSAEFPKEGPSILRIQQVVRGDSAAYFCASSPGAVETQYFGPGTRLLVL.

The rearrangement joins TRBV7-8 to TRBJ1-5; D ambiguous. Germline-derived CDR1 and CDR2 are SGHVS and FQNEAQ. CDR3 length equals 14 residues. The V and J ends lost 5 bases and 9 bases respectively, with 17 bases between them. The chain's CDR3 is CASSGWVRSSPQHF. CDR3 nucleotide sequence: TGTGCCAGCAGCGGATGGGTCCGGAGTTCGCCCCAGCATTTT.

The V and J genes are TRBV20-1 and TRBJ2-5; no clear D gene. There are 14 residues in the CDR3. V lost 3 bases and J 4 bases, leaving 15 bases between the germline ends. Per germline, CDR1 DFQATT and CDR2 SNEGSKA (reference sequence). CDR3 bases: TGCAGTGCTAGCCATCTCTCCAGGAGAGAGACCCAGTACTTC. This encodes CSASHLSRRETQYF.

The chain carries TRBV2 and TRBJ2-7, with 10 bases fitting TRBD2. CDR3 length equals 15 residues. Trimming took 4 bases from V and 4 from J; bases not matched to a gene: 7. Looked up from germline, CDR1 is SNHLY and CDR2 is FYNNEI. CDR3 in amino acids: CASSVVAGGRYEQYF. The CDR3 DNA sequence: TGTGCCAGCAGTGTGGTAGCGGGGGGAAGATACGAGCAGTACTTC.

The chain employs TRBV5-1 and TRBJ1-2, with D tentatively TRBD1 (6 bases). Germline CDR1 reads SGHRS; CDR2 reads YFSETQ. CDR3 length equals 14 residues. V lost 4 bases, J lost 8 bases, and 18 bases lay in between. The CDR3 DNA follows: TGCGCCAGCAGCGTGACAGGCCCGAACAGGGGCTACACCTTC. Translation: CASSVTGPNRGYTF.

This clonotype was recorded a few times. V is TRBV5-1 and J is TRBJ2-5, with TRBD2 identical over 12 bases. V was pared by 3 bases and J by 5 bases, with 5 bases of the junction left unmatched. The CDR3 covers 15 residues. From germline, CDR1 is SGHRS and CDR2 YFSETQ. The CDR3 coding sequence is TGCGCCAGCAGCTCCGGACTAGCGGGGCGGGAGACCCAGTACTTC. This codes for CASSSGLAGRETQYF.

This clonotype was detected only a few times. The chain joins TRBV5-1 to TRBJ1-1; tentatively, D is TRBD1 (5 bases). V was pared by 5 bases and J by 4 bases, with 21 bases between. The CDR3 has 16 amino acids. Germline V gene lookup returns CDR1 SGHRS and CDR2 YFSETQ. For the CDR3, the DNA is TGCGCCAGCAGACCACCGGGACGTTCGGCGAGCACTGAAGCTTTCTTT. Its translation: CASRPPGRSASTEAFF.

The rearrangement joins TRBV2 to TRBJ1-3, with D unresolved. The CDR3 loop spans 18 amino acids. Germline V gene lookup returns CDR1 SNHLY and CDR2 FYNNEI. V was cut by 2 bases and J by 1 base, with 18 bases left in between. Here the CDR3 reads CASSEPGRSVPSGNTIYF. The CDR3 DNA is TGTGCCAGCAGTGAACCAGGCAGGTCCGTCCCGTCTGGAAACACCATATATTTT.

CDR3 amino acids: CASSLGQFNYGYTF. CDR3 DNA sequence: TGTGCCAGCAGCCTCGGACAGTTTAACTATGGCTACACCTTC. This chain joins TRBV5-6 and TRBJ1-2; the D gene is possibly TRBD1 (6 bases). This CDR3 contains 14 residues. Germline V gene lookup returns CDR1 SGHDT and CDR2 YYEEEE. V dropped 4 bases and J dropped 1 base, with 11 bases sitting between them.

The chain is built from TRBV4-1 and TRBJ2-7; 13 bases line up with TRBD2. Germline loops: CDR1 MGHRA, CDR2 YSYEKL. Trimming at V came to 4 bases and at J to 7 bases, leaving 7 bases not matched to a gene. This CDR3 has 15 residues. The CDR3 sequence is CASSRLPGLAGEQYF. CDR3 sequence (DNA): TGCGCCAGCAGCCGCCTACCGGGACTAGCGGGGGAGCAGTACTTC.

V and J are TRBV20-1 and TRBJ1-5, with 7 bases aligning to TRBD1. The germline V gene has CDR1 DFQATT and CDR2 SNEGSKA (reference sequence). CDR3 length: 15 amino acids. With 4 bases clipped from V and 0 bases from J, the junction kept 6 bases outside the gene matches. CDR3 nucleotides: TGCAGTGCTACGACAGGGACCAATAGCAATCAGCCCCAGCATTTT. Translated: CSATTGTNSNQPQHF.

The genes are TRBV20-1 and TRBJ1-5; D is uncertain. With 1 base removed from V and 1 base from J, the gap between germline ends came to 11 bases. CDR1 DFQATT and CDR2 SNEGSKA come from the germline V gene (reference sequence). This CDR3 has 15 amino acids. The CDR3 nucleotides read TGCAGTGCTAGAGTTGGGGAGGGAAGCAATCAGCCCCAGCATTTT. Protein: CSARVGEGSNQPQHF.

V and J are TRBV4-2 and TRBJ2-7, with a possible D match to TRBD2 (5 bases). V was pared by 4 bases and J by 2 bases, with 15 bases between. This CDR3 has 15 amino acids. Germline V CDR1 and CDR2: LGHNA, YNFKEQ. The DNA for the CDR3 is TGTGCCAGCAGCCCCCCGGGCGGGCAGCCCTACGAGCAGTACTTC. Translating it yields CASSPPGGQPYEQYF.

The chain is built from TRBV6-1 and TRBJ2-5; D is perhaps TRBD2 (7 bases). CDR1 and CDR2 (germline): MNHNS, SASEGT. CDR3 length: 18 residues. V was shortened by 6 bases and J by 6 bases, with 29 bases between the two germline ends. The CDR3 nucleotides are TGTGCCAGCAGCCCCGGTGGGGGGGCTTGGGGGGTTAATAAGACCCAGTACTTC. Protein product: CASSPGGGAWGVNKTQYF.

The gene calls are TRBV29-1 and TRBJ1-3; TRBD1 is a possible D gene (5 bases). With 6 bases removed from V and 3 bases from J, the gap between germline ends came to 12 bases. Looked up from germline, CDR1 is SQVTM and CDR2 is ANQGSEA. This CDR3 is built from 13 residues. DNA for the CDR3: TGCAGCGTCCGGGGGAGATTTGGAAACACCATATATTTT. Its translation: CSVRGRFGNTIYF.

V usage is TRBV12-3 or TRBV12-4 and J usage is TRBJ1-2, with D tentatively TRBD1 (6 bases). V shed 6 bases and J shed 0 bases, with 14 bases lying between them. This CDR3 spans 15 amino acids. The CDR3 DNA is TGTGCCAGCAGACGACGGACAGAGACTAACTATGGCTACACCTTC. As protein: CASRRRTETNYGYTF.

The chain recombines TRBV20-1 with TRBJ2-4, with 11 positions matching TRBD2. The V and J ends lost 0 bases and 9 bases, in that order; junction bases with no gene match: 4. CDR3 size: 14 residues. Germline-derived CDR1 and CDR2 are DFQATT and SNEGSKA (reference sequence). DNA of the CDR3: TGCAGTGCTAGAGAAGCTCTAGCGGGAGGCATTCAGTACTTC. This gives the protein CSAREALAGGIQYF.

The chain joins TRBV7-9 to TRBJ1-1; no definite D call. The germline V and J ends were trimmed by 5 bases and 0 bases, with 16 bases remaining between them. The CDR3 runs 16 residues. The germline V gene has CDR1 SEHNR and CDR2 FQNEAQ (reference sequence). In nucleotides, the CDR3 is TGTGCCAGCAGCAACCTAAGAGGCGGGATGAACACTGAAGCTTTCTTT. Residues: CASSNLRGGMNTEAFF.

This chain uses TRBV11-2 with TRBJ2-1, with TRBD2 matching 10 bases. The germline gives CDR1 SGHAT, CDR2 FQNNGV. V trimming: 1 base; J trimming: 5 bases; junction bases outside the gene matches: 8. This CDR3 spans 17 amino acids. CDR3 sequence (DNA): TGTGCCAGCAGCTTAGTACCGCTAGCGGGGGCCAACAATGAGCAGTTCTTC. Translation: CASSLVPLAGANNEQFF.

The CDR3 DNA reads TGTGCCAGCAGCGACACAGGGGCCTATAATTCACCCCTCCACTTT. This encodes CASSDTGAYNSPLHF. This chain connects TRBV7-3 to TRBJ1-6, with TRBD1 matching over 7 bases. The CDR3 is 15 amino acids. Germline lookup yields CDR1 SGHTA and CDR2 FQGTGA. Unmatched junction bases numbered 3, after V lost 5 bases and J lost 2 bases.

The V gene is TRBV15, the J gene TRBJ2-3; D not certain. Trimming removed 0 bases from V and 4 bases from J, with 14 bases in between. This CDR3 has 16 amino acids. Germline V gene data show CDR1 as LNHNV and CDR2 as YYDKDF (reference sequence). In nucleotides, the CDR3 is TGTGCCACCAGCAGAGAAAAGGGTAAAGGGTCAGATACGCAGTATTTT. As protein: CATSREKGKGSDTQYF.

A few counts support this clonotype. The chain recombines TRBV9 with TRBJ2-3, with D perhaps matching TRBD1 or TRBD2 (5 bases each). Germline CDR1 is SGDLS and CDR2 is YYNGEE. V was shortened by 0 bases and J by 0 bases, with 8 bases between the two germline ends. This CDR3 contains 15 residues. CDR3 amino acids: CASSVVGESTDTQYF. The CDR3, as DNA: TGTGCCAGCAGCGTAGTGGGGGAAAGCACAGATACGCAGTATTTT. The variable domain in full, with the rest retrieved from reference TRBV9 and TRBJ2-3, is DSGVTQTPKHLITATGQRVTLRCSPRSGDLSVYWYQQSLDQGLQFLIQYYNGEERAKGNILERFSAQQFPDLHSELNLSSLELGDSALYFCASSVVGESTDTQYFGPGTRLTVL.

The CDR3 DNA follows: TGTGCCAGCAGTAGCATCCGGGACACCTCCTACGAGCAGTACTTC. It yields the protein CASSSIRDTSYEQYF. The genes are TRBV27 and TRBJ2-7; possible D gene TRBD1, 6 bases. V was shortened by 5 bases and J by 0 bases, with 14 bases between the two germline ends. Germline loops: CDR1 MNHEY, CDR2 SMNVEV (reference sequence). The CDR3 totals 15 residues.